A selection of T cell receptor beta chains follows, all from one sample in a study of T cells in Graves' hyperthyroidism and ophthalmopathy. In TCRdb, the multiplex PCR reads were re-called with MiXCR into one record per CDR3 protein. The table lists around 700,000 distinct CDR3 sequences, 18% of them singletons. Sequenced: blood. The receptors were sampled from a woman between 45 and 65 years old with Graves' hyperthyroidism that later progressed to Graves' ophthalmopathy. Each CDR3 is given with its conserved first and last residue. Each record gives: clone size, V gene, CDR3 length, J gene, D gene, CDR3 DNA, CDR3 protein. The D gene is left open where the match is weak. Where a row states a size, it is once, few, many or the class of an expanded clone; other rows omit it.

clone_size: NA
v_call: TRBV5-1
cdr3_length: 15
j_call: TRBJ1-3
d_call: NA
cdr3_nt: TGCGCCAGCAGCTTGAGCAGTCTCTCTGGAAACACCATATATTTT
cdr3_aa: CASSLSSLSGNTIYF

clone_size: NA
v_call: TRBV19
cdr3_length: 12
j_call: TRBJ1-1
d_call: NA
cdr3_nt: TGTGCCAGTAGTATATCTATCGCTGAAGCTTTCTTT
cdr3_aa: CASSISIAEAFF

clone_size: NA
v_call: TRBV12-3/TRBV12-4
cdr3_length: 12
j_call: TRBJ1-5
d_call: NA
cdr3_nt: TGTGCCAGCAGTTGGGGGCCCCGGGCCCAGCATTTT
cdr3_aa: CASSWGPRAQHF

clone_size: many
v_call: TRBV5-1
cdr3_length: 18
j_call: TRBJ2-2
d_call: TRBD2
cdr3_nt: TGCGCCAGCAGCTTAGGCACAGCGGGGGGCCGGGACACCGGGGAGCTGTTTTTT
cdr3_aa: CASSLGTAGGRDTGELFF

clone_size: many
v_call: TRBV3-1
cdr3_length: 13
j_call: TRBJ2-5
d_call: NA
cdr3_nt: TGTGCCAGCAGCCAAGACCTGCAAGAGACCCAGTACTTC
cdr3_aa: CASSQDLQETQYF

clone_size: many
v_call: TRBV2
cdr3_length: 14
j_call: TRBJ1-2
d_call: NA
cdr3_nt: TGTGCCAGCAGCCCCAGCGACCTACCCTATGGCTACACCTTC
cdr3_aa: CASSPSDLPYGYTF

clone_size: NA
v_call: TRBV27
cdr3_length: 15
j_call: TRBJ1-1
d_call: NA
cdr3_nt: TGTGCCAGCAACTATAAGTGGGGGTGGGACACTGAAGCTTTCTTT
cdr3_aa: CASNYKWGWDTEAFF

clone_size: NA
v_call: TRBV4-1
cdr3_length: 15
j_call: TRBJ1-6
d_call: NA
cdr3_nt: TGCGCCAGCAGCCAAGGTGGGGTACAGAATTCACCCCTCCACTTT
cdr3_aa: CASSQGGVQNSPLHF

clone_size: few
v_call: TRBV20-1
cdr3_length: 11
j_call: TRBJ2-7
d_call: NA
cdr3_nt: TGCAGTGCTTTCACAGGGTACGAGCAGTACTTC
cdr3_aa: CSAFTGYEQYF

clone_size: NA
v_call: TRBV2
cdr3_length: 15
j_call: TRBJ2-7
d_call: NA
cdr3_nt: TGTGCCAGCAGCGCAGACAGGTCCAGCTCCTACAAGCAGTACTTC
cdr3_aa: CASSADRSSSYKQYF

clone_size: NA
v_call: TRBV20-1
cdr3_length: 15
j_call: TRBJ1-5
d_call: NA
cdr3_nt: TGCAGTGCTCCAAAAACAGGGCTCCAGGATCAGCCCCAGCATTTT
cdr3_aa: CSAPKTGLQDQPQHF

clone_size: many
v_call: TRBV11-2
cdr3_length: 13
j_call: TRBJ2-7
d_call: NA
cdr3_nt: TGTGCTATTCAGGGTAGTCAATGGCGCGAGCAGTACTTC
cdr3_aa: CAIQGSQWREQYF

clone_size: few
v_call: TRBV18
cdr3_length: 14
j_call: TRBJ2-1
d_call: NA
cdr3_nt: TGTGCCAGCTCTTACCTGGACCGCCTCGTGGAGCAGTTCTTC
cdr3_aa: CASSYLDRLVEQFF

clone_size: many
v_call: TRBV20-1
cdr3_length: 15
j_call: TRBJ1-4
d_call: TRBD1
cdr3_nt: TGCAGTGCTAGACCTCCGAGGACAGGGGCTGAAAAACTGTTTTTT
cdr3_aa: CSARPPRTGAEKLFF

clone_size: many
v_call: TRBV2
cdr3_length: 15
j_call: TRBJ2-2
d_call: NA
cdr3_nt: TGTGCCAGCAGTGAACAGGGGCCTAGCACCGGGGAGCTGTTTTTT
cdr3_aa: CASSEQGPSTGELFF

clone_size: many
v_call: TRBV11-2
cdr3_length: 16
j_call: TRBJ2-4
d_call: TRBD1
cdr3_nt: TGTGCCAGCAGCGCCGGGACAGTGCTAGCCAAAAACATTCAGTACTTC
cdr3_aa: CASSAGTVLAKNIQYF

clone_size: many
v_call: TRBV11-2
cdr3_length: 16
j_call: TRBJ2-5
d_call: TRBD1
cdr3_nt: TGTGCCAGCAGCTTAGTGGGGACAGTACCAAGAAAGACCCAGTACTTC
cdr3_aa: CASSLVGTVPRKTQYF

clone_size: NA
v_call: TRBV5-4
cdr3_length: 16
j_call: TRBJ1-2
d_call: NA
cdr3_nt: TGTGCCAGCAGCGGAGAACTTACAGGGATCCTCTATGGCTACACCTTC
cdr3_aa: CASSGELTGILYGYTF

clone_size: few
v_call: TRBV20-1
cdr3_length: 13
j_call: TRBJ1-5
d_call: NA
cdr3_nt: TGCAGTGCTTCCCTCGGAGGCAATCAGCCCCAGCATTTT
cdr3_aa: CSASLGGNQPQHF

clone_size: NA
v_call: TRBV5-5
cdr3_length: 15
j_call: TRBJ1-4
d_call: NA
cdr3_nt: TGTGCCAGCAGCTTGTATGAGGGAGGCTACGAAAAACTGTTTTTT
cdr3_aa: CASSLYEGGYEKLFF

clone_size: NA
v_call: TRBV6-2/TRBV6-3
cdr3_length: 13
j_call: TRBJ2-3
d_call: TRBD2
cdr3_nt: TGTGCCACAGCGGGGGGGCCGACAGATACGCAGTATTTT
cdr3_aa: CATAGGPTDTQYF

clone_size: many
v_call: TRBV12-3/TRBV12-4
cdr3_length: 12
j_call: TRBJ1-6
d_call: NA
cdr3_nt: TGTGCCAGCAGTCTCCAGACTTCACCCCTCCACTTT
cdr3_aa: CASSLQTSPLHF

clone_size: NA
v_call: TRBV5-5
cdr3_length: 14
j_call: TRBJ1-6
d_call: NA
cdr3_nt: TGTGCCAGCAGCTTGGGCGGGGATTATTCACCCCTCCACTTT
cdr3_aa: CASSLGGDYSPLHF

clone_size: many
v_call: TRBV30
cdr3_length: 12
j_call: TRBJ2-1
d_call: NA
cdr3_nt: TGTGCCTGGAGCCTGGGGAACCCTGAGCAGTTCTTC
cdr3_aa: CAWSLGNPEQFF

clone_size: few
v_call: TRBV7-8
cdr3_length: 18
j_call: TRBJ2-3
d_call: TRBD2
cdr3_nt: TGTGCCAGCAGCTTAGACGAGCGGGGGGGCCCAGGCACAGATACGCAGTATTTT
cdr3_aa: CASSLDERGGPGTDTQYF

clone_size: many
v_call: TRBV3-1
cdr3_length: 14
j_call: TRBJ1-5
d_call: NA
cdr3_nt: TGTGCCAGCAGCCAAGACAGTCGCAATCAGCCCCAGCATTTT
cdr3_aa: CASSQDSRNQPQHF

clone_size: many
v_call: TRBV28
cdr3_length: 14
j_call: TRBJ1-1
d_call: NA
cdr3_nt: TGTGCCAGCAGTGCCCCCGGACGGAACACTGAAGCTTTCTTT
cdr3_aa: CASSAPGRNTEAFF

clone_size: NA
v_call: TRBV9
cdr3_length: 17
j_call: TRBJ2-2
d_call: TRBD2
cdr3_nt: TGTGCCAGCAGCGTACGGCTTCCGGGACTAGGAGCCGGGGAGCTGTTTTTT
cdr3_aa: CASSVRLPGLGAGELFF

clone_size: few
v_call: TRBV5-6
cdr3_length: 12
j_call: TRBJ1-1
d_call: NA
cdr3_nt: TGTGCCAGCAGCTTGGCCCTGAGTGAAGCTTTCTTT
cdr3_aa: CASSLALSEAFF

clone_size: NA
v_call: TRBV9
cdr3_length: 13
j_call: TRBJ2-3
d_call: NA
cdr3_nt: TGTGCCAGCAGCGTAGGAGGGGCAGATACGCGGTATTTT
cdr3_aa: CASSVGGADTRYF

clone_size: NA
v_call: TRBV27
cdr3_length: 15
j_call: TRBJ1-5
d_call: NA
cdr3_nt: TGTGCCAGCAGTTTAGGGGCGCCAGGGCGACAGCCCCAGCATTTT
cdr3_aa: CASSLGAPGRQPQHF

clone_size: many
v_call: TRBV3-1
cdr3_length: 14
j_call: TRBJ1-2
d_call: TRBD1
cdr3_nt: TGTGCCAGCAGCCTCCAGACAGGGGTCTATGGCTACACCTTC
cdr3_aa: CASSLQTGVYGYTF

clone_size: many
v_call: TRBV5-1
cdr3_length: 16
j_call: TRBJ1-1
d_call: TRBD1
cdr3_nt: TGCGCCAGCAGCTTGTGGGGACAGGGGCCGAACACTGAAGCTTTCTTT
cdr3_aa: CASSLWGQGPNTEAFF

clone_size: many
v_call: TRBV5-1
cdr3_length: 14
j_call: TRBJ1-1
d_call: NA
cdr3_nt: TGCGCCAGCAGCTTGCGGGGGCCTGGCGCTGAAGCTTTCTTT
cdr3_aa: CASSLRGPGAEAFF

clone_size: many
v_call: TRBV5-6
cdr3_length: 12
j_call: TRBJ1-1
d_call: NA
cdr3_nt: TGTGCCAGCACCCGGTTGAACACTGAAGCTTTCTTT
cdr3_aa: CASTRLNTEAFF

clone_size: NA
v_call: TRBV10-3
cdr3_length: 15
j_call: TRBJ2-3
d_call: TRBD1
cdr3_nt: TGTGCCATCAGTGGCCCAAGGGGGCAGGCAGATACGCAGTATTTT
cdr3_aa: CAISGPRGQADTQYF

clone_size: few
v_call: TRBV9
cdr3_length: 18
j_call: TRBJ2-6
d_call: TRBD2
cdr3_nt: TGTGCCAGCAGCGCCGGACTAGCGGGGGGTGCTGGGGCCAACGTCCTGACTTTC
cdr3_aa: CASSAGLAGGAGANVLTF

clone_size: few
v_call: TRBV4-1
cdr3_length: 16
j_call: TRBJ1-1
d_call: TRBD1
cdr3_nt: TGCGCCAGCAGCCAAGAGGGACAGGGAGTAGTACCTGAAGCTTTCTTT
cdr3_aa: CASSQEGQGVVPEAFF

clone_size: once
v_call: TRBV4-1
cdr3_length: 14
j_call: TRBJ2-5
d_call: NA
cdr3_nt: TGCGCCAGCAGCCAAGGCGAGCACCAAGAGACCCAGTACTTC
cdr3_aa: CASSQGEHQETQYF

clone_size: few
v_call: TRBV2
cdr3_length: 14
j_call: TRBJ1-2
d_call: TRBD1
cdr3_nt: TGTGCCAGCAGGGGGACAGAAACTAACTATGGCTACACCTTC
cdr3_aa: CASRGTETNYGYTF

clone_size: many
v_call: TRBV20-1
cdr3_length: 13
j_call: TRBJ2-1
d_call: TRBD1
cdr3_nt: TGCAGTGCTATTATAGGGACAGACAATGAGCAGTTCTTC
cdr3_aa: CSAIIGTDNEQFF

clone_size: few
v_call: TRBV20-1
cdr3_length: 14
j_call: TRBJ2-3
d_call: TRBD1
cdr3_nt: TGCAGTGCTCCTGACACAAACAGGGGTAATACGCAGTATTTT
cdr3_aa: CSAPDTNRGNTQYF

clone_size: NA
v_call: TRBV9
cdr3_length: 15
j_call: TRBJ1-4
d_call: TRBD1
cdr3_nt: TGTGCCAGCAGCGCAGGCCCAGGGGGAAATGAAAAACTGTTTTTT
cdr3_aa: CASSAGPGGNEKLFF

clone_size: NA
v_call: TRBV5-4
cdr3_length: 16
j_call: TRBJ2-2
d_call: NA
cdr3_nt: TGTGCCAGCAGCTTGGGGCCTAGCTTGAACACCGGGGAGCTGTTTTTT
cdr3_aa: CASSLGPSLNTGELFF

clone_size: NA
v_call: TRBV7-9
cdr3_length: 13
j_call: TRBJ1-2
d_call: TRBD1
cdr3_nt: TGTGCCAGCCTACAGGGGGCTGTTGACGGCTACACCTTC
cdr3_aa: CASLQGAVDGYTF

clone_size: few
v_call: TRBV5-1
cdr3_length: 13
j_call: TRBJ2-1
d_call: NA
cdr3_nt: TGCGCCAGCAGCCGGAGGCCACAGGGTGAGCAGTTCTTC
cdr3_aa: CASSRRPQGEQFF

clone_size: NA
v_call: TRBV6-1
cdr3_length: 14
j_call: TRBJ1-2
d_call: NA
cdr3_nt: TGTGCCAGCAGTTTCCGACGGGACGTCCCTGGCTACACCTTC
cdr3_aa: CASSFRRDVPGYTF

clone_size: NA
v_call: TRBV11-2
cdr3_length: 16
j_call: TRBJ1-2
d_call: TRBD1
cdr3_nt: TGTGCCAGCAGCAGCGGGACAGCATGGGATAACTATGGCTACACCTTC
cdr3_aa: CASSSGTAWDNYGYTF

clone_size: few
v_call: TRBV5-5
cdr3_length: 16
j_call: TRBJ2-1
d_call: NA
cdr3_nt: TGTGCCAGCAGCTCTCTGGCGGGGTCGGCCTACAATGAGCAGTTCTTC
cdr3_aa: CASSSLAGSAYNEQFF

clone_size: NA
v_call: TRBV5-1
cdr3_length: 16
j_call: TRBJ1-4
d_call: NA
cdr3_nt: TGCGCCAGCAGCTTGGACAGGAGAGCAACTAATGAAAAACTGTTTTTT
cdr3_aa: CASSLDRRATNEKLFF

clone_size: many
v_call: TRBV4-1
cdr3_length: 16
j_call: TRBJ2-5
d_call: NA
cdr3_nt: TGCGCCAGCAGCCAAGAGCACGGGACTCTCCAAGAGACCCAGTACTTC
cdr3_aa: CASSQEHGTLQETQYF

clone_size: many
v_call: TRBV12-3/TRBV12-4
cdr3_length: 16
j_call: TRBJ2-2
d_call: TRBD1
cdr3_nt: TGTGCCAGCAGTGGACAGGGGGTCTCTGGCACCGGGGAGCTGTTTTTT
cdr3_aa: CASSGQGVSGTGELFF

clone_size: NA
v_call: TRBV25-1
cdr3_length: 15
j_call: TRBJ1-2
d_call: NA
cdr3_nt: TGTGCCAGCAGTGAATTTAGGGGAACTGGCGAAGGCTACACCTTC
cdr3_aa: CASSEFRGTGEGYTF

clone_size: many
v_call: TRBV7-2
cdr3_length: 18
j_call: TRBJ2-4
d_call: TRBD1
cdr3_nt: TGTGCCAGCAGCCGCCCGAGGGACAGGACCCTAGCCAAAAACATTCAGTACTTC
cdr3_aa: CASSRPRDRTLAKNIQYF

clone_size: many
v_call: TRBV2
cdr3_length: 15
j_call: TRBJ1-1
d_call: NA
cdr3_nt: TGTGCCAGCAAGTCCACAGGGATGTTGAACACTGAAGCTTTCTTT
cdr3_aa: CASKSTGMLNTEAFF

clone_size: many
v_call: TRBV20-1
cdr3_length: 13
j_call: TRBJ2-2
d_call: TRBD1
cdr3_nt: TGCAGTGCTACCGACAGGGCAACCGGGGAGCTGTTTTTT
cdr3_aa: CSATDRATGELFF

clone_size: many
v_call: TRBV5-1
cdr3_length: 15
j_call: TRBJ2-7
d_call: NA
cdr3_nt: TGCGCCAGCAGCCGAAATACCGCAGGTGCGAACGAGCAGTACTTC
cdr3_aa: CASSRNTAGANEQYF

clone_size: many
v_call: TRBV10-3
cdr3_length: 12
j_call: TRBJ1-1
d_call: TRBD1
cdr3_nt: TGTGCCATCAGGGACAGGGAGTCTGAAGCTTTCTTT
cdr3_aa: CAIRDRESEAFF

clone_size: many
v_call: TRBV5-4
cdr3_length: 17
j_call: TRBJ2-2
d_call: NA
cdr3_nt: TGTGCCAGCAGCCAAGATCATGGAGTAGCGAAGGGCGGGGAGCTGTTTTTT
cdr3_aa: CASSQDHGVAKGGELFF

clone_size: NA
v_call: TRBV10-3
cdr3_length: 16
j_call: TRBJ2-7
d_call: TRBD2
cdr3_nt: TGTGCCATCAGTGAGCTCAGACTAGCCCTCTCCTACGAGCAGTACTTC
cdr3_aa: CAISELRLALSYEQYF